The 7 T cell receptor beta chains below all came from one sample that was sequenced in a study of T cells expressing NK-cell markers (dated by TCRdb to 2018 to 2020). Library prep was done by 5' RACE. These reads were obtained on an Illumina HiSeq 2000. After the reads were reprocessed by TCRdb, one entry was made per CDR3 protein sequence, with no DNA. The sample table on file contains 130,000 to 150,000 distinct CDR3 sequences. Of the sample, roughly an eighth is held by the ten largest clones. Sequencing was done on a sample of blood T cells: a sorted CD56 or NKG2C T cell subset, CD4+ or CD8+ T cells, or bulk PBMC T cells (not recorded which). All receptors derive from a man aged 18 to 30 in good health. Donor details come from another sample of the same person, matched by shared clones.

This chain uses TRBV4-1 with TRBJ2-4; TCRdb indicates TRBD1, and absent DNA this call remains unverified. The CDR3 is 15 amino acids. Germline V gene lookup returns CDR1 MGHRA and CDR2 YSYEKL. Here the CDR3 reads CASSQDGGSQNIQYF.

This rearrangement joins TRBV6-1 to TRBJ2-1; TCRdb proposes TRBD2, but this gene call is untestable without DNA. The CDR3 covers 16 residues. Germline V lookup: CDR1 MNHNS, CDR2 SASEGT. The CDR3 spells CASSEGTSGTYNEQFF.

The V and J genes are TRBV7-9 and TRBJ2-7. The CDR3 loop spans 14 amino acids. Germline V gene sequence: CDR1 SEHNR, CDR2 FQNEAQ (reference sequence). The CDR3 sequence: CASSPELSSYEQYF.

The rearrangement links TRBV12-3 or TRBV12-4 to TRBJ2-3; checking the TCRdb D call of TRBD1 is not possible without DNA. This CDR3 contains 16 residues. CDR3 sequence: CASGPRETFITDTQYF.

This chain joins TRBV7-6 and TRBJ1-2; the TRBD1 assignment by TCRdb is unverifiable without DNA. This CDR3 has 14 amino acids. The germline gives CDR1 SGHVS, CDR2 FNYEAQ. The CDR3 loop reads CASSRGPLGWGYTF.

The rearrangement joins TRBV11-3 to TRBJ2-1; TCRdb designates TRBD1, a call that cannot be tested without DNA. The germline gives CDR1 SGHNT, CDR2 YENEEA. The CDR3 loop spans 13 amino acids. The CDR3 spells CASTGRGVYEQFF.

V is TRBV7-8 and J is TRBJ2-2; TCRdb's D gene call, TRBD1, goes unchecked for lack of DNA. Per germline, CDR1 SGHVS and CDR2 FQNEAQ. This CDR3 region has 15 residues. The CDR3: CASSGRDENTGELFF.